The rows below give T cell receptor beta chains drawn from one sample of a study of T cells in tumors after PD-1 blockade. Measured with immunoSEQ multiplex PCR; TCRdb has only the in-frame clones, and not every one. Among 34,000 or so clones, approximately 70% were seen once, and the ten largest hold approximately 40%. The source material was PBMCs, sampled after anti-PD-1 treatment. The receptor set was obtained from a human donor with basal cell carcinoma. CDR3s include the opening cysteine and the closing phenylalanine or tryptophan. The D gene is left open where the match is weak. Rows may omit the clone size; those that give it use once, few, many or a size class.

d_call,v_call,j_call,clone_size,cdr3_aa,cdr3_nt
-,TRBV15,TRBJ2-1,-,CATSRGGAYNEQFF,TGTGCCACCAGCAGGGGGGGAGCCTACAATGAGCAGTTCTTC
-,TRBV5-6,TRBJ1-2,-,CASSPGPVDYGYTF,TGTGCCAGCAGCCCTGGACCTGTCGACTATGGCTACACCTTC
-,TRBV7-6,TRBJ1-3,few,CASSLDHAGTGNTIYF,TGTGCCAGCAGCTTAGATCATGCAGGGACTGGAAACACCATATATTTT
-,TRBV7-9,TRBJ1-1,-,CASSLLATANTEAFF,TGTGCCAGCAGCTTATTGGCTACAGCGAACACTGAAGCTTTCTTT
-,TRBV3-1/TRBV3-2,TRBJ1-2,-,CASSQGGIRSDGYTF,TGTGCCAGCAGCCAAGGAGGGATTAGGTCGGATGGCTACACCTTC
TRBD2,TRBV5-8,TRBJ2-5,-,CASSLGLAGEQETQYF,TGTGCCAGCAGCTTGGGGCTAGCGGGGGAACAAGAGACCCAGTACTTC
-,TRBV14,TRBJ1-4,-,CASSQAGLGEKLFF,TGTGCCAGCAGCCAGGCGGGGTTGGGGGAAAAACTGTTTTTT
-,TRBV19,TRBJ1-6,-,CASRPPPAGLLSPLHF,TGTGCCAGTAGGCCCCCCCCGGCTGGGCTTCTTTCACCCCTCCACTTT
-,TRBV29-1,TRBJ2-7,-,CSVVAGEQYF,TGCAGCGTTGTCGCGGGGGAGCAGTACTTC
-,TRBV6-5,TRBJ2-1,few,CASRRSKGGYNEQFF,TGTGCCAGCAGACGCTCTAAGGGGGGATACAATGAGCAGTTCTTC
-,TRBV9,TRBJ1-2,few,CASSVDQDYGYTF,TGTGCCAGCAGCGTCGACCAGGACTATGGCTACACCTTC
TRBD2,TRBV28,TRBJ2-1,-,CASRKTSGGNNEQFF,TGTGCCAGCAGGAAGACTAGCGGGGGAAACAATGAGCAGTTCTTC
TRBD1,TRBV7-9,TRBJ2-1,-,CASSLDSRGRINEQFF,TGTGCCAGCAGCTTAGATTCCAGGGGGCGAATCAATGAGCAGTTCTTC